The present entry profiles one T cell receptor beta chain with its context. Antigen specificity is unknown. Germline CDR1 and CDR2: LGHDT and YNNKEL (reference sequence). J lost 4 bases, V lost 4 bases, and 10 bases had no gene match. There are 16 residues in the CDR3. This sample was taken from a study of T cell responses to AZD1222 COVID-19 vaccine. Overall study results and limits: The reported proportion of spike-specific TCRs targeting unmutated variant regions was nearly half. Repertoires were sampled only after the peak T cell response. Donors were mostly white British, more females; clonal diversity possibly underestimated.

Profiled with immunoSEQ multiplex PCR; TCRdb holds only in-frame clones, not every one. The table includes about 170,000 clones, approximately 88% detected once. The chain combines TRBV3-1 (or the pseudogene TRBV3-2) with TRBJ2-5; TRBD2 matches at 9 bases. Material: peripheral blood, obtained 28 days after the second AZD1222 dose. This sequence originates from an adult who received the AZD1222 COVID-19 vaccine. The CDR3 loop is CASSLKTSGPSETQYF. CDR3 bases: TGTGCCAGCAGCCTCAAGACTAGCGGTCCGTCAGAGACCCAGTACTTC.